These 23 T cell receptor beta chains originate from one sample sequenced in a study of CD8 T cells in ankylosing spondylitis. TCRdb recomputed calls from the 5' RACE reads with MiXCR, one row per CDR3 protein. The sample contains about 130,000 distinct CDR3 sequences, roughly 15% of which appear only once. The sample consisted of blood, either unsorted or a sorted T cell fraction (not recorded which). The origin of the receptors is a female donor with ankylosing spondylitis or in good health (not recorded which).

V gene TRBV20-1 combines with J gene TRBJ2-1, with 9 bases matching TRBD2. CDR3 size: 16 residues. V gave up 2 bases and J gave up 8 bases; unmatched junction bases: 13. Per the germline V gene, CDR1 is DFQATT and CDR2 is SNEGSKA (reference sequence). In DNA, the CDR3 is TGCAGTGCTAGAAGTAGTAGCGGGGGCTTAGGGGATGAGCAGTTCTTC. Protein sequence: CSARSSSGGLGDEQFF.

In this sample, this clonotype turned up many times. The chain employs TRBV5-1 and TRBJ2-1; D not resolved. CDR1 SGHRS and CDR2 YFSETQ come from the germline V gene. The V end lost 4 bases, the J end lost 4 bases, and 9 bases lay between the germline ends. This CDR3 contains 13 residues. The CDR3 DNA reads as TGCGCCAGCAGCGAGAGCGAGTACAATGAGCAGTTCTTC. This encodes CASSESEYNEQFF.

The chain couples TRBV20-1 to TRBJ2-5; D might be TRBD2 (6 bases). Germline V gene lookup returns CDR1 DFQATT and CDR2 SNEGSKA (reference sequence). The CDR3 length is 15 residues. Trimming shortened V by 0 bases and J by 5 bases, and 16 bases separated the two germline ends. CDR3 in DNA: TGCAGTGCTAGAGATATGGGGTCAGGAGGGGAGACCCAGTACTTC. Its protein product is CSARDMGSGGETQYF.

In the case of this clonotype: This may arise from a read error, as a much more abundant clone is one base away. The chain is built from TRBV12-3 or TRBV12-4 and TRBJ2-3, with TRBD2 identical over 12 bases. This CDR3 comprises 16 residues. V shed 5 bases and J 3 bases; nucleotides not matched to a gene: 6. In DNA form, the CDR3 reads TGTGCCAGCAGTCCCCGGACTAGCGGGAAGACAGATACGCAGTATTTT. Protein: CASSPRTSGKTDTQYF.

The chain is built from TRBV24-1 and TRBJ2-7, with 11 bases aligning to TRBD1. CDR1 KGHDR and CDR2 SFDVKD come from the germline V gene. The CDR3 is 17 residues long. With V trimmed by 9 bases and J by 5 bases, 17 bases remained unmatched. The CDR3 protein is CATQAGQGVFGPHEQYF. CDR3 coding DNA: TGTGCCACCCAGGCGGGACAGGGGGTTTTTGGTCCCCACGAGCAGTACTTC.

This clonotype showed up just a few times. V gene TRBV7-2 combines with J gene TRBJ1-2; no clear D. Trimming shortened V by 3 bases and J by 4 bases, and 9 bases separated the two germline ends. Per the germline V gene, CDR1 is SGHTA and CDR2 is FQGNSA. The CDR3 is 13 residues long. CDR3 region: CASSLNVAYGYTF. Here the CDR3 DNA reads TGTGCCAGCAGCTTGAACGTGGCCTATGGCTACACCTTC.

This clonotype has at least ten counts. V usage is TRBV7-2 and J usage is TRBJ1-2, with a weak D call TRBD1 (6 bases). The ends were cut back, 7 bases at V and 8 bases at J, with 20 bases in the middle. The CDR3 runs 14 residues. CDR1 and CDR2 (germline): SGHTA, FQGNSA. CDR3 residues: CASTEDRLVGGYTF. CDR3 coding DNA: TGTGCCAGCACCGAAGACAGGCTGGTGGGGGGCTACACCTTC. Full variable domain (missing parts from reference TRBV7-2 and TRBJ1-2): GAGVSQSPSNKVTEKGKDVELRCDPISGHTALYWYRQSLGQGLEFLIYFQGNSAPDKSGLPSDRFSAERTGGSVSTLTIQRTQQEDSAVYLCASTEDRLVGGYTFGSGTRLTVV.

This sequence joins TRBV7-3 and TRBJ2-2; D is ambiguous. The CDR3 covers 14 residues. Deletions cut 1 base from V and 6 bases from J, with 9 bases between. Germline CDR1 reads SGHTA; CDR2 reads FQGTGA. The CDR3 DNA follows: TGTGCCAGCAGCTTAATTTGGCAGGCCGGGGAGCTGTTTTTT. It codes for CASSLIWQAGELFF.

This clonotype occurred many times. The J gene is TRBJ1-5, the V gene TRBV20-1; possible D gene TRBD1, 5 bases. The CDR3 is 14 amino acids. The germline V and J ends were trimmed by 3 bases and 2 bases, with 11 bases remaining between them. Germline values: CDR1 DFQATT, CDR2 SNEGSKA (reference sequence). In DNA, the CDR3 is TGCAGTGCTAGTGGGGGGTTGGGCAATCAGCCCCAGCATTTT. Residues: CSASGGLGNQPQHF.

The V call is TRBV11-2, the J call TRBJ2-1, with D unresolved. Germline assignment: CDR1 SGHAT and CDR2 FQNNGV. Trimming cost V 6 bases and J 8 bases, with 11 bases left between them. The CDR3 spans 12 residues. The CDR3 here is CASSLRRDEQFF. The CDR3 DNA follows: TGTGCCAGCAGTTTACGTAGGGATGAGCAGTTCTTC.

The V call is TRBV5-1, the J call TRBJ2-1; no definite D call. The length of the CDR3 is 15 residues. CDR1 is SGHRS and CDR2 is YFSETQ in the germline V gene. V lost 0 bases and J 7 bases, leaving 14 bases between the germline ends. For the CDR3, the DNA is TGCGCCAGCAGCTTGGCCTTGGGTCTCCGGAATGAGCAGTTCTTC. Translating it yields CASSLALGLRNEQFF.

There are a few counts of this clonotype. The chain combines TRBV30 with TRBJ2-7, with a possible D match to TRBD2 (6 bases). Trimming took off 5 bases at V and 3 bases at J, with 11 bases between the two ends. This CDR3 contains 12 residues. The germline V gene has CDR1 GTSNPN and CDR2 SVGIG (reference sequence). The CDR3 region has the DNA TGTGCCTGGCAACGGGAGTACTACGAGCAGTACTTC. Protein sequence: CAWQREYYEQYF. Full variable domain (outside the CDR3, taken from reference TRBV30 and TRBJ2-7): SQTIHQWPATLVQPVGSPLSLECTVEGTSNPNLYWYRQAAGRGLQLLFYSVGIGQISSEVPQNLSASRPQDRQFILSSKKLLLSDSGFYLCAWQREYYEQYFGPGTRLTVT.

The chain combines TRBV5-1 with TRBJ2-7; the match to TRBD1 covers 10 bases. Germline V lookup: CDR1 SGHRS, CDR2 YFSETQ. V dropped 4 bases and J dropped 4; count of bases not matched to a gene: 5. The CDR3 has 14 residues. The CDR3, as DNA: TGCGCCAGCAGCCGCGACAGGGGGCAATACGAGCAGTACTTC. It codes for CASSRDRGQYEQYF.

Regarding this clonotype: This may come from a read error, since a much larger clone is one base off. The chain joins TRBV29-1 to TRBJ1-2; 7 positions agree with TRBD1. The CDR3 is 16 residues long. Germline CDR1 is SQVTM and CDR2 is ANQGSEA. The trim removed 6 bases at V and 0 bases at J, leaving 13 bases unmatched. DNA for the CDR3: TGCAGCGTCTCAATGGGACAGACTCCTACTAACTATGGCTACACCTTC. This translates into CSVSMGQTPTNYGYTF.

The genes are TRBV5-6 and TRBJ2-1; TRBD2 aligns across 8 bases. Germline loops: CDR1 SGHDT, CDR2 YYEEEE. V dropped 0 bases and J dropped 0; count of bases not matched to a gene: 11. This CDR3 region has 19 residues. The CDR3 DNA follows: TGTGCCAGCAGCTTGGTGGGGCTAGCGGGTGAGTTCTCCTACAATGAGCAGTTCTTC. It encodes CASSLVGLAGEFSYNEQFF.

This clonotype came up many times. The chain employs TRBV29-1 and TRBJ1-4; D unclear. With 5 bases removed from V and 0 bases from J, the gap between germline ends came to 10 bases. This CDR3 is built from 14 residues. Germline values: CDR1 SQVTM, CDR2 ANQGSEA. The CDR3 region has the DNA TGCAGCGTTACCAGCCCTGCAACTAATGAAAAACTGTTTTTT. Encoded protein: CSVTSPATNEKLFF.

This clonotype came up a few times. V is TRBV7-9 and J is TRBJ2-5; D perhaps matches TRBD1 (6 bases). The CDR3 is 15 amino acids. The germline CDR1 and CDR2 sequences are SEHNR and FQNEAQ (reference sequence). Trimming took 5 bases from V and 1 from J, leaving 14 bases between them. This CDR3 is CASSGNRTVQETQYF. As DNA, the CDR3 is TGTGCCAGCAGCGGGAACCGGACAGTCCAAGAGACCCAGTACTTC. Combining the CDR3 with reference TRBV7-9 and TRBJ2-5 gives the whole variable domain DTGVSQNPRHKITKRGQNVTFRCDPISEHNRLYWYRQTLGQGPEFLTYFQNEAQLEKSRLLSDRFSAERPKGSFSTLEIQRTEQGDSAMYLCASSGNRTVQETQYFGPGTRLLVL.

The table lists this clonotype with many counts. The V and J genes are TRBV6-5 and TRBJ2-5, with D possibly matching TRBD2 (6 bases). Germline V gives CDR1 MNHEY, CDR2 SVGAGI. There are 13 residues in the CDR3. V shed 4 bases and J shed 4 bases, with 10 bases lying between them. CDR3 sequence (DNA): TGTGCCAGCAGTTCCTGGGGGGTAGAGACCCAGTACTTC. Its translation: CASSSWGVETQYF.

This clonotype was found many times. CDR3 protein: CASGRQGRAGELFF. As DNA, the CDR3 is TGTGCCAGCGGCCGACAGGGGAGGGCCGGGGAGCTGTTTTTT. V usage is TRBV28 and J usage is TRBJ2-2; TRBD1 is a possible D gene (8 bases). V lost 8 bases and J lost 6, with 16 bases in between. Germline V CDR1 and CDR2: MDHEN, SYDVKM. The CDR3 has 14 residues.

The rearrangement uses TRBV11-3 and TRBJ2-7; TRBD2 agrees at 11 bases. J was trimmed by 4 bases and V by 1 base; bases with no gene match: 3. The CDR3 runs to 15 residues. From germline, CDR1 is SGHNT and CDR2 YENEEA. This chain's CDR3 is CASSLGPSGRYEQYF. For the CDR3, the DNA is TGTGCCAGCAGCTTAGGCCCTAGCGGGAGGTACGAGCAGTACTTC.

The V gene is TRBV5-1, the J gene TRBJ2-1; 14 positions match TRBD2. This CDR3 comprises 15 residues. The V segment lost 4 bases and the J segment 8 bases; nucleotides outside the gene matches: 5. Germline V lookup: CDR1 SGHRS, CDR2 YFSETQ. The CDR3, as DNA: TGCGCCAGCAGCATAGGGACTAGCGGGAGTGATGAGCAGTTCTTC. It is translated as CASSIGTSGSDEQFF. Based on the CDR3 plus reference TRBV5-1 and TRBJ2-1, the full variable domain is KAGVTQTPRYLIKTRGQQVTLSCSPISGHRSVSWYQQTPGQGLQFLFEYFSETQRNKGNFPGRFSGRQFSNSRSEMNVSTLELGDSALYLCASSIGTSGSDEQFFGPGTRLTVL.

This clonotype has at least ten counts. This sequence joins TRBV11-2 and TRBJ1-1, with D perhaps matching TRBD1 (5 bases). There are 13 residues in the CDR3. Trimming cost V 0 bases and J 10 bases, with 12 bases left between them. The germline V gene encodes CDR1 SGHAT and CDR2 FQNNGV. The CDR3 here is CASSLESQGPAFF. The CDR3 coding sequence is TGTGCCAGCAGCTTAGAGAGTCAGGGTCCAGCTTTCTTT.

The chain combines TRBV12-3 or TRBV12-4 with TRBJ1-4; the D gene is possibly TRBD1 (6 bases). V dropped 8 bases and J dropped 8 bases, with 18 bases sitting between them. The CDR3 is made up of 14 amino acids. The CDR3 bases are TGTGCCAGCCGCGCCGGGGGCAGTGGGGAAAAACTGTTTTTT. This codes for CASRAGGSGEKLFF.